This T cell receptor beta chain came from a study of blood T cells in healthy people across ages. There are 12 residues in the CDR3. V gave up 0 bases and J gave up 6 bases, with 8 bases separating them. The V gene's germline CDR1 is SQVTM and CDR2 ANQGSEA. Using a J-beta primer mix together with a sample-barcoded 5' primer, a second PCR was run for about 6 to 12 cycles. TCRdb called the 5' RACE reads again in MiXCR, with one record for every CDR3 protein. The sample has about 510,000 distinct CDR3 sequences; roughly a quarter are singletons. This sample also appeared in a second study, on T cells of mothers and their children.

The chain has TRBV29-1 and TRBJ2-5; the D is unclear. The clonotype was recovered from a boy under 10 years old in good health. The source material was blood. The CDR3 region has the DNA TGCAGCGTTGAAGACAGCAGACAGACCCAGTACTTC. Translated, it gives CSVEDSRQTQYF.